This T cell receptor (beta chain) was sequenced for a study of blood T cell repertoires in COVID-19. Clones were read by immunoSEQ multiplex PCR, and TCRdb kept only the in-frame ones, dropping some. The sample lists about 350,000 clones; roughly 87% were seen once. The CDR3 length is 13 residues. V shed 0 bases and J shed 5 bases, with 7 bases lying between them. The germline gives CDR1 WSHSY, CDR2 SAAADI. V gene TRBV10-2 combines with J gene TRBJ1-1; D unclear. This clonotype originated in a woman aged 30 to 39 who had recovered from COVID-19. Sequencing was performed on PBMCs or T cells enriched from blood (not recorded which). CDR3 bases: TGCGCCAGCAGTGAGTCTGGAGGTACTGAAGCTTTCTTT. It translates to CASSESGGTEAFF.